A single sample gave rise to the 22 T cell receptor beta chains below, sequenced in a study of CD8+CD57+ T cells in acquired aplastic anemia. It was genomic DNA that served as the template for profiling TCR beta VDJ and CDR3. TCRdb reprocessed the reads with MiXCR, giving one entry per CDR3 protein. Of about 250,000 distinct CDR3 sequences in the sample, approximately 45% are singletons; the top ten hold 6.5% to 10%. CD8+CD57+ cell expansion, shown by flow cytometry, had occurred in the patients selected for sequencing. The source material was sorted CD4+, CD8+, or CD8+CD57+ T cells (not recorded which) from PBMCs. These receptors were collected from a human donor with aplastic anemia.

Remarks on this clonotype: Being one base from a much bigger clone, this may be a read error. No conserved phenylalanine or tryptophan is present at the end of the CDR3, so a read error is the likely explanation. V gene TRBV4-3 combines with J gene TRBJ2-7; TRBD2 might be the D (5 bases). Germline lookup yields CDR1 LGHNA and CDR2 YSLEER. The CDR3 extends over 12 amino acids. Trimming removed 0 bases from V and 6 bases from J, with 6 bases in between. CDR3 DNA sequence: TGCGCCAGCAGCCAAGATGAGGGCGAGCAGTACCTC. Protein sequence: CASSQDEGEQYL.

This clonotype was seen a handful of times. The CDR3 DNA sequence: TGTGCCAGCAGATACCACTCGGGGGGCAAAAGCACAGATACGCAGTATTTT. Translated: CASRYHSGGKSTDTQYF. The rearrangement joins TRBV6-2 or TRBV6-3 to TRBJ2-3, with D tentatively TRBD2 (7 bases). This CDR3 is 17 amino acids long. Looked up from germline, CDR1 is MNHEY and CDR2 is SVGEGT. The V end lost 6 bases, the J end lost 0 bases, and 19 bases lay between the germline ends.

J is TRBJ1-1 and V is TRBV25-1; no clear D gene. Germline values: CDR1 MGHDK, CDR2 SYGVNS. There are 12 residues in the CDR3. Trimming cost V 4 bases and J 4 bases, with 7 bases left between them. CDR3 sequence (DNA): TGTGCCAGCAGTGCCCTAATCACTGAAGCTTTCTTT. This codes for CASSALITEAFF.

Many counts were recorded for this clonotype. The rearrangement uses TRBV9 and TRBJ2-1, with 14 bases matching TRBD2. CDR3 length equals 16 residues. Germline CDR1 reads SGDLS; CDR2 reads YYNGEE. V shed 7 bases, J shed 3 bases, and the junction held 6 bases outside the gene matches. CDR3 loop: CASGTSGSRGYNEQFF. The CDR3 bases are TGTGCCAGCGGGACTAGCGGGAGTAGAGGCTACAATGAGCAGTTCTTC.

This clonotype was seen only a few times. The chain links TRBV27 to TRBJ2-3, with TRBD2 matching 11 bases. The germline V gene has CDR1 MNHEY and CDR2 SMNVEV (reference sequence). The CDR3 sequence is 18 residues long. After removal of 6 bases from V and 1 base from J, the junction contained 12 bases not matched to a gene. The CDR3 sequence: CASRSRQGLAEGTDTQYF. CDR3 bases: TGTGCCAGCAGGTCGCGCCAGGGACTAGCGGAGGGCACAGATACGCAGTATTTT.

In the case of this clonotype: A much larger clonotype is one base distant, so this may be a read error. V and J are TRBV19 and TRBJ2-1; the D gene is possibly TRBD1 (6 bases). The CDR3 spans 16 residues. The germline CDR1 and CDR2 sequences are LNHDA and SQIVND (reference sequence). Between the trimmed V and J ends, which lost 0 bases and 7 bases, there was a span of 16 bases. The CDR3 is CASSIDFTGWTNEQFF. CDR3 in DNA: TGTGCCAGTAGTATAGATTTCACAGGGTGGACTAATGAGCAGTTCTTC.

The chain combines TRBV4-1 with TRBJ2-6; TRBD1 is a possible D gene (6 bases). The CDR3 is 16 amino acids. Germline V gene data show CDR1 as MGHRA and CDR2 as YSYEKL. The V gene lost 0 bases and the J gene lost 2 bases, with 8 bases spanning the gap. The CDR3 coding sequence is TGCGCCAGCAGCCAAGATACAGGGACTGGGGCCAACGTCCTGACTTTC. Its protein product is CASSQDTGTGANVLTF.

The table lists this clonotype with a few counts. The V gene is TRBV29-1, the J gene TRBJ2-7; possibly TRBD1 for D (6 bases). V was pared by 4 bases and J by 2 bases, with 9 bases between. This CDR3 has 12 amino acids. Looked up from germline, CDR1 is SQVTM and CDR2 is ANQGSEA. CDR3 loop: CSVGRDTYEQYF. The DNA for the CDR3 is TGCAGCGTTGGCAGGGACACCTACGAGCAGTACTTC.

The sample holds many counts of this clonotype. This chain links TRBV4-1 with TRBJ1-1, with D uncertain. The CDR3 extends over 11 amino acids. Trimming shortened V by 3 bases and J by 1 base, and 0 bases separated the two germline ends. Germline lookup yields CDR1 MGHRA and CDR2 YSYEKL. The CDR3 bases are TGCGCCAGCAGCCAGAACACTGAAGCTTTCTTT. It is translated as CASSQNTEAFF.

V gene TRBV30 combines with J gene TRBJ1-5; TRBD1 matches 7 bases. Germline V gene data show CDR1 as GTSNPN and CDR2 as SVGIG (reference sequence). There are 12 residues in the CDR3. J lost 2 bases, V lost 6 bases, and 1 base had no gene match. Here the CDR3 reads CACDRGNQPQHF. DNA for the CDR3: TGTGCCTGCGACAGGGGCAATCAGCCCCAGCATTTT.

The chain joins TRBV10-3 to TRBJ2-3; 9 positions agree with TRBD2. Per germline, CDR1 ENHRY and CDR2 SYGVKD. The CDR3 covers 16 residues. Trimming removed 5 bases from V and 0 bases from J; junction bases left unmatched: 6. The CDR3 coding sequence is TGTGCCATCAGTTGGACTAGCGACGCTAGCACAGATACGCAGTATTTT. Its translation: CAISWTSDASTDTQYF.

In this sample, this clonotype turned up many times. The V call is TRBV2, the J call TRBJ1-5; the D gene is possibly TRBD1 (5 bases). The CDR3 is 16 amino acids. V was clipped by 2 bases and J by 1 base, with 12 bases between them. Germline loops: CDR1 SNHLY, CDR2 FYNNEI. The CDR3 loop is CASSEIFGASNQPQHF. CDR3 in DNA: TGTGCCAGCAGTGAAATTTTTGGGGCCAGCAATCAGCCCCAGCATTTT.

This clonotype was observed at least ten times. The chain links TRBV11-2 to TRBJ1-5; a possible D gene is TRBD1 (6 bases). The CDR3 extends over 18 amino acids. Trimming stripped 0 bases from V and 2 bases from J, with 17 bases between. Germline lookup yields CDR1 SGHAT and CDR2 FQNNGV. The CDR3: CASSLEDSGRIGNQPQHF. The DNA of the CDR3 is TGTGCCAGCAGCTTAGAGGACAGTGGCCGGATAGGCAATCAGCCCCAGCATTTT.

The J gene is TRBJ1-5, the V gene TRBV19, with D unresolved. Per the germline V gene, CDR1 is LNHDA and CDR2 is SQIVND (reference sequence). Trimming removed 6 bases from V and 2 bases from J, with 11 bases in between. The CDR3 loop spans 14 amino acids. CDR3 sequence (DNA): TGTGCCAGTAGGTCCGGCCAGGGCAATCAGCCCCAGCATTTT. It encodes CASRSGQGNQPQHF.

A remark on this clonotype: An end of the junction does not agree with germline; a read error may underlie this. The chain carries TRBV15 and TRBJ2-1, with a tentative D call TRBD1 (6 bases). The CDR3 loop spans 16 amino acids. Germline assignment: CDR1 LNHNV and CDR2 YYDKDF (reference sequence). CDR3 bases: TGTGTCACCAGCAGAGGTGGGCCAGGGGAAAACAATGAGCAGTTCTTC. Translation gives CVTSRGGPGENNEQFF.

Points on this clonotype: One end of the junction does not line up with germline, which may come from a read error. The chain uses TRBV10-1 and TRBJ2-7, with a weak D call TRBD1 (6 bases). The germline gives CDR1 WNHNN, CDR2 SYGVQD (reference sequence). This CDR3 region has 16 residues. DNA of the CDR3: TGTGCCAGCAGTGAAGCGTTGGGTACAGGGACCGACGAGCAGTACTTC. Translated, it gives CASSEALGTGTDEQYF.

The CDR3: CASSQAYTGQQPQHF. DNA for the CDR3: TGCGCCAGCAGCCAAGCGTATACGGGACAGCAGCCCCAGCATTTT. The chain uses TRBV4-1 and TRBJ1-5; 7 bases map to TRBD1. Germline V gene data show CDR1 as MGHRA and CDR2 as YSYEKL. V dropped 1 base and J dropped 7; count of bases not matched to a gene: 7. The CDR3 consists of 15 residues.

This chain connects TRBV7-2 to TRBJ2-1, with 13 bases aligning to TRBD2. The V gene's germline CDR1 is SGHTA and CDR2 FQGNSA. Germline trimming cut 5 bases from V and 7 bases from J; bases unmatched to any gene: 5. The CDR3 contains 15 residues. The CDR3 here is CASSTRTSGSNEQFF. The DNA of the CDR3 is TGTGCCAGCAGCACAAGGACTAGCGGGAGTAATGAGCAGTTCTTC.

This clonotype has just a few counts. This chain connects TRBV15 to TRBJ2-5, with a tentative D call TRBD2 (5 bases). V was clipped by 1 base and J by 4 bases, with 13 bases between them. CDR1 LNHNV and CDR2 YYDKDF come from the germline V gene (reference sequence). The CDR3 contains 15 residues. The CDR3 nucleotides are TGTGCCACCAGCAGAGTATCGGGGATGCCAGAGACCCAGTACTTC. Translated: CATSRVSGMPETQYF.

This clonotype was recorded at least ten times. This chain joins TRBV5-1 and TRBJ1-6; 7 bases agree with TRBD1. Looked up from germline, CDR1 is SGHRS and CDR2 is YFSETQ. V shed 1 base, J shed 7 bases, and the junction held 2 bases outside the gene matches. The CDR3 is 14 residues long. The CDR3 here is CASSLQQGNSPLHF. In DNA form, the CDR3 reads TGCGCCAGCAGCTTGCAACAGGGGAATTCACCCCTCCACTTT.

This clonotype came up many times. V is TRBV7-3 and J is TRBJ2-7; 10 bases map to TRBD2. CDR1 is SGHTA, CDR2 FQGTGA, per germline. This CDR3 has 13 amino acids. V lost 8 bases and J lost 5; bases outside the gene matches: 6. CDR3 sequence (DNA): TGTGCCAGCGCGGCTAGCGGGAGCGACGAGCAGTACTTC. This translates into CASAASGSDEQYF.

The chain combines TRBV7-9 with TRBJ1-6; 7 positions agree with TRBD1. CDR1 SEHNR and CDR2 FQNEAQ come from the germline V gene (reference sequence). CDR3 size: 13 residues. J gave up 8 bases and V 7 bases, and 5 bases lay outside the gene matches. This CDR3 is CASTRDSDSPLHF. CDR3 DNA sequence: TGTGCCAGCACAAGGGACAGCGATTCACCCCTCCACTTT.